The 3 T cell receptor beta chains below all came from one sample that was sequenced in a study of T cell responses to AZD1222 COVID-19 vaccine. Assay used: immunoSEQ multiplex PCR; TCRdb lists only in-frame clones, some missing. The data show under 150,000 clones, with around 88% seen just once and approximately 6.9% held by the top ten. The material sequenced was peripheral blood, taken 28 days after the second AZD1222 dose. The receptors were sampled from an adult who received the AZD1222 COVID-19 vaccine.

This sequence joins TRBV6-5 and TRBJ2-7, with D tentatively TRBD1 (6 bases). Germline CDR1 MNHEY, CDR2 SVGAGI. The CDR3 length is 14 residues. V was pared by 8 bases and J by 6 bases, with 20 bases between. The CDR3 sequence is CASALDRTLGEQYF. The CDR3 DNA reads TGTGCCAGCGCCCTGGACAGAACCCTAGGCGAGCAGTACTTC.

V gene TRBV28 combines with J gene TRBJ1-5; 8 positions match TRBD1. Germline-derived CDR1 and CDR2 are MDHEN and SYDVKM. With 6 bases clipped from V and 3 bases from J, the junction kept 4 bases outside the gene matches. This CDR3 spans 14 amino acids. The CDR3 here is CASSRQGNNQPQHF. CDR3 DNA sequence: TGTGCCAGCAGCAGACAGGGGAACAATCAGCCCCAGCATTTT. Complete variable domain (other parts from reference TRBV28 and TRBJ1-5): DVKVTQSSRYLVKRTGEKVFLECVQDMDHENMFWYRQDPGLGLRLIYFSYDVKMKEKGDIPEGYSVSREKKERFSLILESASTNQTSMYLCASSRQGNNQPQHFGDGTRLSIL.

The chain employs TRBV2 and TRBJ2-1; the match to TRBD1 covers 11 bases. This CDR3 is built from 16 residues. CDR1 and CDR2 (germline): SNHLY, FYNNEI. V lost 4 bases and J lost 5; bases outside the gene matches: 7. This CDR3 is CASSASGTGGNNEQFF. CDR3 DNA: TGTGCCAGCAGTGCATCCGGGACAGGGGGGAACAATGAGCAGTTCTTC.